Included here is one TCR beta chain sequence, with context. Its antigen is still unknown. The sample comes from a study of cytomegalovirus exposure and HLA in healthy donors. Findings and caveats of the study: Fewer N-insertions (relative to the approximately 670-donor mean) were reportedly seen in an Asian-associated ancestry cluster in a later analysis. V segments that were indistinguishable, TRBV6-2 and TRBV6-3 among them, were omitted from analysis.

The PCR had 60 Vbeta and 13 Jbeta primers. Some clones are missing from TCRdb's copy, which holds only in-frame ones; the method was immunoSEQ multiplex PCR. Here the sample spans approximately 120,000 clones, around three quarters being singletons. The ends were cut back, 3 bases at V and 1 base at J, with 15 bases in the middle. The CDR3 extends over 16 amino acids. Germline CDR1 MGHRA, CDR2 YSYEKL. Sequencing was done on a sample of PBMCs. V and J are TRBV4-1 and TRBJ1-1, with D possibly matching TRBD1 (5 bases). The receptor's source is a human donor in good health. In nucleotides, the CDR3 is TGCGCCAGCAGCCATCGGGGAGGGGCCGGGAACACTGAAGCTTTCTTT. It yields the protein CASSHRGGAGNTEAFF.